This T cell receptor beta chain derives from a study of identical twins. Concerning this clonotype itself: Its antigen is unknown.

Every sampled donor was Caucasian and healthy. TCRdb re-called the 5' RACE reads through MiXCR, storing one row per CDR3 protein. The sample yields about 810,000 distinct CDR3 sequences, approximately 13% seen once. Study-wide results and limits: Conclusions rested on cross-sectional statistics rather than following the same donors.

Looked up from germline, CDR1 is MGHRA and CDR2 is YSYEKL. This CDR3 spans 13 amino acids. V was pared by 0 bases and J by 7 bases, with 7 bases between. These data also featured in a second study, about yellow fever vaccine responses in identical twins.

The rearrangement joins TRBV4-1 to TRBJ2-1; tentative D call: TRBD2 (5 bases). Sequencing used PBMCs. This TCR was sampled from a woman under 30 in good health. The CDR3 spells CASSQEGGNEQFF. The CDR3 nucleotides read TGCGCCAGCAGCCAAGAAGGCGGGAATGAGCAGTTCTTC.